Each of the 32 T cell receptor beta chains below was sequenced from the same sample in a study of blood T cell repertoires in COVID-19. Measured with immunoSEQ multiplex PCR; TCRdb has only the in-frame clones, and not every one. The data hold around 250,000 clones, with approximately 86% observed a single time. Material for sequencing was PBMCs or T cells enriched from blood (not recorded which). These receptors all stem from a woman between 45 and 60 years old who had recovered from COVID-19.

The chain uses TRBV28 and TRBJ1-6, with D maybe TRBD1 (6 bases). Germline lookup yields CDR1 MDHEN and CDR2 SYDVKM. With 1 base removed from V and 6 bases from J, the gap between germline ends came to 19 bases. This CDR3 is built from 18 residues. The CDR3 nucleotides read TGTGCCAGCAGTTTATTATCAGGGGAACGGGACGGTAATTCACCCCTCCACTTT. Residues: CASSLLSGERDGNSPLHF.

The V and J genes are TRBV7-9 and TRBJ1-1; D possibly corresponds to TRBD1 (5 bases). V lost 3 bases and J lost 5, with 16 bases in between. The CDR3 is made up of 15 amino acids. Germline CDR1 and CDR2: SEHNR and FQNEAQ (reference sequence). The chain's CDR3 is CASSLGRTMFTEAFF. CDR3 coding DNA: TGTGCCAGCAGCTTGGGGCGGACTATGTTTACTGAAGCTTTCTTT.

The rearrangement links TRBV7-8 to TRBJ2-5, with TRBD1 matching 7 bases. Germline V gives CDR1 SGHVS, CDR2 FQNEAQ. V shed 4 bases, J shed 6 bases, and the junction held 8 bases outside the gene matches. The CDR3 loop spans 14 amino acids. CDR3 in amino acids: CASSYLDRAQTQYF. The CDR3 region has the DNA TGTGCCAGCAGCTACCTAGACAGGGCCCAGACCCAGTACTTC. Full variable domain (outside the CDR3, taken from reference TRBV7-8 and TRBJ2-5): GAGVSQSPRYKVAKRGQDVALRCDPISGHVSLFWYQQALGQGPEFLTYFQNEAQLDKSGLPSDRFFAERPEGSVSTLKIQRTQQEDSAVYLCASSYLDRAQTQYFGPGTRLLVL.

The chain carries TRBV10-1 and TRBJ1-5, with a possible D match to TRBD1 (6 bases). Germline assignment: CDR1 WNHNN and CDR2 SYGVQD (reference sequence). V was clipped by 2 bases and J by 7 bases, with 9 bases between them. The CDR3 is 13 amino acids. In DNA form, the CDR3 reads TGCGCCAGCAGTGAGACAGGACAGCAGCCCCAGCATTTT. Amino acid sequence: CASSETGQQPQHF.

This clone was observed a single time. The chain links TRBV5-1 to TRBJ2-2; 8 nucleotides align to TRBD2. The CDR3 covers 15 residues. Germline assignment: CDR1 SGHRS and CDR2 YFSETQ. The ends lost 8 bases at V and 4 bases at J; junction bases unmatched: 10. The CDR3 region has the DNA TGCGCCAGTAGAACCGGGACTAGGGGCACCGGGGAGCTGTTTTTT. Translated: CASRTGTRGTGELFF.

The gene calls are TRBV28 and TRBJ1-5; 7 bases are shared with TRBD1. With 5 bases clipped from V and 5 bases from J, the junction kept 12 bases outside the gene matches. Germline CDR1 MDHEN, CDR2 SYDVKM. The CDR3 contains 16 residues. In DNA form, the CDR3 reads TGTGCCAGCAGTCCCTCCGACAGGGTAGGATATCAGCCCCAGCATTTT. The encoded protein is CASSPSDRVGYQPQHF.

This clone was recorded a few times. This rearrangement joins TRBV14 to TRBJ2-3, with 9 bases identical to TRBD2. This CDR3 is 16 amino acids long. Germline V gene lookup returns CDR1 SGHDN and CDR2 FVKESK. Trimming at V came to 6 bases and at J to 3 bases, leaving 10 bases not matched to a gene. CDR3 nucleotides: TGTGCCAGCAGTCGGAATAGCGGGAGCGGTACAGATACGCAGTATTTT. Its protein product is CASSRNSGSGTDTQYF. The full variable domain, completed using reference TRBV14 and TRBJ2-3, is EAGVTQFPSHSVIEKGQTVTLRCDPISGHDNLYWYRRVMGKEIKFLLHFVKESKQDESGMPNNRFLAERTGGTYSTLKVQPAELEDSGVYFCASSRNSGSGTDTQYFGPGTRLTVL.

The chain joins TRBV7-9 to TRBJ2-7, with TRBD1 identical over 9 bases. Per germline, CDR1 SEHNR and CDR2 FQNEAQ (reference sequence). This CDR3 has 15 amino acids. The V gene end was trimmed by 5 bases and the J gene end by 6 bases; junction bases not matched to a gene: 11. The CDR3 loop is CASSRTGGPMIEQYF. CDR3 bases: TGTGCCAGCAGCCGAACAGGGGGCCCTATGATCGAGCAGTACTTC.

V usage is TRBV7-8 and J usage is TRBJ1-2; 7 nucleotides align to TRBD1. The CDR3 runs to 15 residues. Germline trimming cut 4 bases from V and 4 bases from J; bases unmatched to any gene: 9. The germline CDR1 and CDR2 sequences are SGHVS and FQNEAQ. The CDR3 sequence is CASSYSTGWVYGYTF. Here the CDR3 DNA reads TGTGCCAGCAGCTACTCGACAGGGTGGGTCTATGGCTACACCTTC.

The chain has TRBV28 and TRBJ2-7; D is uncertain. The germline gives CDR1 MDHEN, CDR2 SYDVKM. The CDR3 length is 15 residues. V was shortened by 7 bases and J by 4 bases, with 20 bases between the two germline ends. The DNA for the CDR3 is TGTGCCAGCACCCAGGCCGAGAAGTATATTTACGAGCAGTACTTC. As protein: CASTQAEKYIYEQYF.

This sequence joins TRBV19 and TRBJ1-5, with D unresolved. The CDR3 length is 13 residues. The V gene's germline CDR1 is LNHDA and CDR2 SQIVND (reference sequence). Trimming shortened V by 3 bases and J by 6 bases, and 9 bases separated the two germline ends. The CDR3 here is CASSIGNGQPQHF. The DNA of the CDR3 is TGTGCCAGTAGTATCGGGAACGGTCAGCCCCAGCATTTT.

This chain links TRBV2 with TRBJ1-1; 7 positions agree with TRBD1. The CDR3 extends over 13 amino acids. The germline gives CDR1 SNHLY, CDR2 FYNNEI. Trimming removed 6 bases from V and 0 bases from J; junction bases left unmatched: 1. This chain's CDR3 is CASRTGMNTEAFF. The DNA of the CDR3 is TGTGCCAGCAGGACAGGGATGAACACTGAAGCTTTCTTT.

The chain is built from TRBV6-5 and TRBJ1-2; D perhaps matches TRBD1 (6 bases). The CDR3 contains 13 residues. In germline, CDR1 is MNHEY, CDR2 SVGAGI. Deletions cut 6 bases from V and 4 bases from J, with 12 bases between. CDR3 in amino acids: CASSQTGIYGYTF. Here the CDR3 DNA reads TGTGCCAGCAGCCAGACAGGCATCTATGGCTACACCTTC.

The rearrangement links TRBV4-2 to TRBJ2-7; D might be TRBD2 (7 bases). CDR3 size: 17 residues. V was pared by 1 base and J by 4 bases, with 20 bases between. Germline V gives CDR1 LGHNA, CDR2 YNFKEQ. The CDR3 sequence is CASSQGTLGGLQYEQYF. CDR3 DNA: TGTGCCAGCAGCCAAGGAACCTTAGGGGGACTACAGTACGAGCAGTACTTC.

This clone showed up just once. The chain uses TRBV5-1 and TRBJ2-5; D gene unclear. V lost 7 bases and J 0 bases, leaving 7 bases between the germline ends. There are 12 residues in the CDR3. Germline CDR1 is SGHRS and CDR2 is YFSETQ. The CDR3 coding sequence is TGCGCCAGCGGTCGGGACCAAGAGACCCAGTACTTC. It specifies CASGRDQETQYF.

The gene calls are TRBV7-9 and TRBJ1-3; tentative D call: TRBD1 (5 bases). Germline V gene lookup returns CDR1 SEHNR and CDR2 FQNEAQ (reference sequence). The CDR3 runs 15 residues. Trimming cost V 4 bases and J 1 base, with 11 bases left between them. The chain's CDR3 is CASSYRGESGNTIYF. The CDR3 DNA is TGTGCCAGCAGCTACCGGGGGGAATCTGGAAACACCATATATTTT. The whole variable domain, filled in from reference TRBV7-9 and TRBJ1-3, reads DTGVSQNPRHKITKRGQNVTFRCDPISEHNRLYWYRQTLGQGPEFLTYFQNEAQLEKSRLLSDRFSAERPKGSFSTLEIQRTEQGDSAMYLCASSYRGESGNTIYFGEGSWLTVV.

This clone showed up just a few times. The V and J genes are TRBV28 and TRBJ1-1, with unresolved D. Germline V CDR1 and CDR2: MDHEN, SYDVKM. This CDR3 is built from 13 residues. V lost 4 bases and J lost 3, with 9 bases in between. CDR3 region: CASSSIQDTEAFF. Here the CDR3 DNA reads TGTGCCAGCAGTTCAATCCAGGACACTGAAGCTTTCTTT.

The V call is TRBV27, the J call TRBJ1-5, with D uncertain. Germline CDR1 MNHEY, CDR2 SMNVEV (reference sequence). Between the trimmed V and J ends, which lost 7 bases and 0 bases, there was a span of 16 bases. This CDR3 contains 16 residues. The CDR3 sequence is CASIPGTKDSNQPQHF. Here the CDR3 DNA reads TGTGCCAGCATCCCGGGAACAAAGGATAGCAATCAGCCCCAGCATTTT.

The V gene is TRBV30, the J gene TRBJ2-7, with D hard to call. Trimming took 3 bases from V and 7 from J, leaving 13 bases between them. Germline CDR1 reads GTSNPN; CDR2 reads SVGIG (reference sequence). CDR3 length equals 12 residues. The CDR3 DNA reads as TGTGCCTGGAGCCCCACAGTGGGTGAGCAGTACTTC. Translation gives CAWSPTVGEQYF.

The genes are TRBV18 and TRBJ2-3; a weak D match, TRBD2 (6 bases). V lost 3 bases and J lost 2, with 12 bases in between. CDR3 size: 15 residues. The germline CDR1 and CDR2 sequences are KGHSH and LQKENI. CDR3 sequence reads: CASSPGEADTDTQYF. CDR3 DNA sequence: TGTGCCAGCTCACCGGGGGAGGCGGACACAGATACGCAGTATTTT.

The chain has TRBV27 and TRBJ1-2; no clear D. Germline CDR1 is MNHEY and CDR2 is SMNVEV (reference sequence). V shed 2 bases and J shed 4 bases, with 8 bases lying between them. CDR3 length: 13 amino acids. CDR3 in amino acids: CASSLNRRYGYTF. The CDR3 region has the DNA TGTGCCAGCAGTTTAAACAGACGCTATGGCTACACCTTC.

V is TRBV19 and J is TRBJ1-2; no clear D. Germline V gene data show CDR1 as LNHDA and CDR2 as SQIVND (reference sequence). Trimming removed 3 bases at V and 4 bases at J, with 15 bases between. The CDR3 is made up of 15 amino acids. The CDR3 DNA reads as TGTGCCAGTAGTATGGTGGCAGTATCTCCCTATGGCTACACCTTC. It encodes CASSMVAVSPYGYTF.

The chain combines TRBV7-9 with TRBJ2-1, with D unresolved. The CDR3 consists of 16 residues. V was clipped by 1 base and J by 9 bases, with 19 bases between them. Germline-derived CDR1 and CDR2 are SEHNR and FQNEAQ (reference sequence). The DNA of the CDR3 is TGTGCCAGCAGCTTAGTTTTGGGCTCTCCAGCAGGTGAGCAGTTCTTC. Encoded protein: CASSLVLGSPAGEQFF. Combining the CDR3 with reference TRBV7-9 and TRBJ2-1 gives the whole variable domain DTGVSQNPRHKITKRGQNVTFRCDPISEHNRLYWYRQTLGQGPEFLTYFQNEAQLEKSRLLSDRFSAERPKGSFSTLEIQRTEQGDSAMYLCASSLVLGSPAGEQFFGPGTRLTVL.

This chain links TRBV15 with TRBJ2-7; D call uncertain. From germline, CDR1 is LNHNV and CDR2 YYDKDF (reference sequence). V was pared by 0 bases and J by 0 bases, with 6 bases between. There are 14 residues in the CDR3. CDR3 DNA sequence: TGTGCCACCAGCAGAGAAGCCCACTCCTACGAGCAGTACTTC. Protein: CATSREAHSYEQYF.

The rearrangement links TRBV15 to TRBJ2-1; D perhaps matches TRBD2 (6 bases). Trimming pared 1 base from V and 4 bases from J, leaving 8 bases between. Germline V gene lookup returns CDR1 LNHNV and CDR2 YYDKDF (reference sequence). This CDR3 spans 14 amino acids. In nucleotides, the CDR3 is TGTGCCACCAGCAGAGTAGCGGCTTACAATGAGCAGTTCTTC. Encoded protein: CATSRVAAYNEQFF.

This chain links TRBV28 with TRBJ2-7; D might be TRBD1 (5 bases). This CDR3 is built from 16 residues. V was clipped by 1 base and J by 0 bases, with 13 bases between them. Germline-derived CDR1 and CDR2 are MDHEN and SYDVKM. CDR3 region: CASSLLGRTPSYEQYF. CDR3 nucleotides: TGTGCCAGCAGTTTATTAGGCAGGACACCCTCCTACGAGCAGTACTTC.

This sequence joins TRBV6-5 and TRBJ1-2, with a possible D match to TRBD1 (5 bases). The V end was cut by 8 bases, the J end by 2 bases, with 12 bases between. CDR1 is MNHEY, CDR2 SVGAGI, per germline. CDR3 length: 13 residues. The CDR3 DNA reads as TGTGCCAGCGTTGGACATCCAAACTATGGCTACACCTTC. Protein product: CASVGHPNYGYTF.

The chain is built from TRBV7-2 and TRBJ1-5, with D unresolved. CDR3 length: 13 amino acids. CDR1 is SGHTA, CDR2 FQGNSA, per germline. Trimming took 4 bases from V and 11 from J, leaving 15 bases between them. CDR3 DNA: TGTGCCAGCAGCTCAGATTACTCCGGGACCCAGCATTTT. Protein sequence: CASSSDYSGTQHF.

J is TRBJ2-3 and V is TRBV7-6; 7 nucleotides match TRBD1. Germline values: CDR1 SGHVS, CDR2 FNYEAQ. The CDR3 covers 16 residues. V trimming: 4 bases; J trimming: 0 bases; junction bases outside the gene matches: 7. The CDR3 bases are TGTGCCAGCAGCTGGAGACAGGGACGGAGCACAGATACGCAGTATTTT. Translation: CASSWRQGRSTDTQYF.

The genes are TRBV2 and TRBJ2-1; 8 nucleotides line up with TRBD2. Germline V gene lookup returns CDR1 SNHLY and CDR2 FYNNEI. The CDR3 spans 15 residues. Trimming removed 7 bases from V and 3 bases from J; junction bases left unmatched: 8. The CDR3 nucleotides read TGTGCCAGCACCCTGGCTAGCGGGTACTACAATGAGCAGTTCTTC. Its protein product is CASTLASGYYNEQFF. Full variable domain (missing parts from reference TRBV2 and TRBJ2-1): EPEVTQTPSHQVTQMGQEVILRCVPISNHLYFYWYRQILGQKVEFLVSFYNNEISEKSEIFDDQFSVERPDGSNFTLKIRSTKLEDSAMYFCASTLASGYYNEQFFGPGTRLTVL.

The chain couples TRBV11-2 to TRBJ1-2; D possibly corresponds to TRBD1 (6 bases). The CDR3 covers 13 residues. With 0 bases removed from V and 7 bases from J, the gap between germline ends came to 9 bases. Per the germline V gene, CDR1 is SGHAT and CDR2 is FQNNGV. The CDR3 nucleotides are TGTGCCAGCAGCTTAGACAGGGGAACTGGCTACACCTTC. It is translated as CASSLDRGTGYTF.

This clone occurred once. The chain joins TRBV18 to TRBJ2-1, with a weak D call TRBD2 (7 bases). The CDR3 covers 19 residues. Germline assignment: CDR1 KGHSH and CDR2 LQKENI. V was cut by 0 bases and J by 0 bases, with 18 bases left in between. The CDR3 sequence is CASSPPGALGRPSYNEQFF. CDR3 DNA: TGTGCCAGCTCACCACCGGGGGCCCTCGGGAGGCCCTCCTACAATGAGCAGTTCTTC.